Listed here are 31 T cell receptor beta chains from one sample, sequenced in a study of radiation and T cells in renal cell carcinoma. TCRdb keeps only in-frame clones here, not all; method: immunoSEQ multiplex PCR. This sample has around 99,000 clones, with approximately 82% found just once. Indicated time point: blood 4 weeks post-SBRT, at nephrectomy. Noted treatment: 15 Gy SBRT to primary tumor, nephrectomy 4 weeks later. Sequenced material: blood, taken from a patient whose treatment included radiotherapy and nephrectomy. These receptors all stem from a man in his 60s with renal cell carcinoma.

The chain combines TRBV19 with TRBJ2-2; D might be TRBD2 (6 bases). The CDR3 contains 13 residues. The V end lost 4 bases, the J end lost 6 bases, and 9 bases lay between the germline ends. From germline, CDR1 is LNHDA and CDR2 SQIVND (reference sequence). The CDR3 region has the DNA TGTGCCAGTAGTAGGGACTTCTCCGGGGAGCTGTTTTTT. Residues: CASSRDFSGELFF.

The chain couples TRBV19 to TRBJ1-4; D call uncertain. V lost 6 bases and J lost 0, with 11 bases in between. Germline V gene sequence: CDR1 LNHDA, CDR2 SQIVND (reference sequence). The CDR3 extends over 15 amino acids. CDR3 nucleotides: TGTGCCAGTAGCCCCAGAACCGCAACTAATGAAAAACTGTTTTTT. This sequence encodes CASSPRTATNEKLFF.

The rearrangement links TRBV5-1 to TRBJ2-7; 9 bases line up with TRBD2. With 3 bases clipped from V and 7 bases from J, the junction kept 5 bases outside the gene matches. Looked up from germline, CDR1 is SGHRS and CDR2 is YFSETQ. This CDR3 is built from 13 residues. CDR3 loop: CASSSGTSREQYF. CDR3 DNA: TGCGCCAGCAGCTCCGGGACTAGCCGGGAGCAGTACTTC.

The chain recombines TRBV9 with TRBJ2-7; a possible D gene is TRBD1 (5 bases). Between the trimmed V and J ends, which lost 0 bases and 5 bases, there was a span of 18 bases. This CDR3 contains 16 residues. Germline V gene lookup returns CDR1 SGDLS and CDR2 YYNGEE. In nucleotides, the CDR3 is TGTGCCAGCAGCGTAGCCCCCCAGGGATCATCTAACGAGCAGTACTTC. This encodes CASSVAPQGSSNEQYF. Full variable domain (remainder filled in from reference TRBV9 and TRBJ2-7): DSGVTQTPKHLITATGQRVTLRCSPRSGDLSVYWYQQSLDQGLQFLIQYYNGEERAKGNILERFSAQQFPDLHSELNLSSLELGDSALYFCASSVAPQGSSNEQYFGPGTRLTVT.

The CDR3 loop reads CASSLLGRGLEQYF. Written as DNA, the CDR3 is TGTGCCAGCAGCTTACTGGGCAGAGGTCTCGAGCAGTACTTC. V gene TRBV7-8 combines with J gene TRBJ2-7; no firm D call. Trimming shortened V by 2 bases and J by 6 bases, and 14 bases separated the two germline ends. The CDR3 has 14 residues. CDR1 and CDR2 (germline): SGHVS, FQNEAQ.

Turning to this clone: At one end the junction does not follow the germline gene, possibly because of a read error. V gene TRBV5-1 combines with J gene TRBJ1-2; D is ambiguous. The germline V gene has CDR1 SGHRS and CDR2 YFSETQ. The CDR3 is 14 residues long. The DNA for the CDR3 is TGCGCCAGCAGCTTGGATGGAGATGGGGTGGGCTGCACCTTC. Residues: CASSLDGDGVGCTF.

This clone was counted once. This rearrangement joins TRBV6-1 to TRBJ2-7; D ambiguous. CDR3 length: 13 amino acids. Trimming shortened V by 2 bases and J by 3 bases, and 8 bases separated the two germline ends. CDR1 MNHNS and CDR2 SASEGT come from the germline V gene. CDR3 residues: CASSENSDYEQYF. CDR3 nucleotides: TGTGCCAGCAGTGAAAACAGCGACTACGAGCAGTACTTC.

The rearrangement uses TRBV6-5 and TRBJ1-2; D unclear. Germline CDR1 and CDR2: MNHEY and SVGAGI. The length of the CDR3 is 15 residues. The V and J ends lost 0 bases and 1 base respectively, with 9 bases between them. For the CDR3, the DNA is TGTGCCAGCAGTTACTCCCGCAGTATTAACTATGGCTACACCTTC. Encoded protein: CASSYSRSINYGYTF.

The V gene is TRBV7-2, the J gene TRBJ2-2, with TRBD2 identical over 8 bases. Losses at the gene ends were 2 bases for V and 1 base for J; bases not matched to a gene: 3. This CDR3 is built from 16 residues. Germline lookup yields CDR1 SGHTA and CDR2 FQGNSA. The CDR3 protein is CASSLRGGLNTGELFF. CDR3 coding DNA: TGTGCCAGCAGCTTACGGGGGGGCCTGAACACCGGGGAGCTGTTTTTT.

CDR3 sequence reads: CAISEILAGRYNEQFF. Written as DNA, the CDR3 is TGTGCCATCAGTGAGATACTAGCGGGCAGGTACAATGAGCAGTTCTTC. The chain is built from TRBV10-3 and TRBJ2-1, with 9 positions matching TRBD2. Germline CDR1 ENHRY, CDR2 SYGVKD. The CDR3 has 16 residues. Trimming removed 2 bases from V and 4 bases from J; junction bases left unmatched: 6.

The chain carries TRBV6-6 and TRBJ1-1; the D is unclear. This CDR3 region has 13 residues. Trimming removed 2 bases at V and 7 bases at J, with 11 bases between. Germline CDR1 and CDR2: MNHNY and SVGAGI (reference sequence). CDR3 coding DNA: TGTGCCAGCAGTTACCGCATGGATAGTGAAGCTTTCTTT. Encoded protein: CASSYRMDSEAFF.

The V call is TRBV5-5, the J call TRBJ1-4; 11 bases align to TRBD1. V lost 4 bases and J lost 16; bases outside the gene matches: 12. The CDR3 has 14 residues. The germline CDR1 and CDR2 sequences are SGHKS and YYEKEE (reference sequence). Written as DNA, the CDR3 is TGTGCCAGCAGCGCCCCGGGACAGGGGGTAATTCAGTTTTTT. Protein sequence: CASSAPGQGVIQFF.

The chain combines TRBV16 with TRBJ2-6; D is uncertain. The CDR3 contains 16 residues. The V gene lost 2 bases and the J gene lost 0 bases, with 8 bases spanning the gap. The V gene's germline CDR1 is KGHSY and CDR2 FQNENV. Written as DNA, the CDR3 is TGTGCCAGCAGCCAAAAACGAAGCTCTGGGGCCAACGTCCTGACTTTC. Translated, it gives CASSQKRSSGANVLTF.

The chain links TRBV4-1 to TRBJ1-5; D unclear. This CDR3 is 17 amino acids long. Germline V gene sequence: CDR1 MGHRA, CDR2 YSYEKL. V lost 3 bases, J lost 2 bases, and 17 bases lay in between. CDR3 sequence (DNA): TGCGCCAGCAGCCATCCTCCGAATCGCGAGGGCAATCAGCCCCAGCATTTT. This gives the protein CASSHPPNREGNQPQHF.

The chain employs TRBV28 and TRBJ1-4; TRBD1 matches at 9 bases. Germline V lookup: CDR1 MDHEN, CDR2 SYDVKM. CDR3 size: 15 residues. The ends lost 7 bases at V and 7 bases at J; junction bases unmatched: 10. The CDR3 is CASTSPGTGSEKLFF. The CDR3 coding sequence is TGTGCCAGCACCTCCCCCGGGACAGGGAGTGAAAAACTGTTTTTT.

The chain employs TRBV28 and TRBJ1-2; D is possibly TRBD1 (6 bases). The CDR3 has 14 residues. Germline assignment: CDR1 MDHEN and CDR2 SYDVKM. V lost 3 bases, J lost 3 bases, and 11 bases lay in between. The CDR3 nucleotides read TGTGCCAGCAGTTTTAGGGGGGGCGACTATGGCTACACCTTC. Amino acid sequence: CASSFRGGDYGYTF.

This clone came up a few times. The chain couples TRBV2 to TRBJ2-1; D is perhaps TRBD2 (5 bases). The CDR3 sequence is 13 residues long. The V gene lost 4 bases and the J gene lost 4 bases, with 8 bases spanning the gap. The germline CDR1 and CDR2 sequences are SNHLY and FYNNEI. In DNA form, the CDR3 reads TGTGCCAGCAGTGGGGAGCTTTACAATGAGCAGTTCTTC. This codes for CASSGELYNEQFF.

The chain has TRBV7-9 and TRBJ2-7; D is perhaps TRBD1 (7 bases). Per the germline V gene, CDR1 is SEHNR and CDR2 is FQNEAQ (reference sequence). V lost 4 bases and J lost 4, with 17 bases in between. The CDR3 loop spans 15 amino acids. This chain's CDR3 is CASSSMSTGRYEQYF. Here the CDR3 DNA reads TGTGCCAGCAGCTCGATGTCGACAGGGAGGTACGAGCAGTACTTC.

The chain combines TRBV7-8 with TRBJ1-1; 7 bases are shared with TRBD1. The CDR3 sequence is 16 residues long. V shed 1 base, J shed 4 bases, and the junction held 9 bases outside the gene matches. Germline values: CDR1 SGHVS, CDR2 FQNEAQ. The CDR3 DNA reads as TGTGCCAGCAGCTTAGTTCCAGGGGGGAAAAGCACTGAAGCTTTCTTT. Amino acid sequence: CASSLVPGGKSTEAFF. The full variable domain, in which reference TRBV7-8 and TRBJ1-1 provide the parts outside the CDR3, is GAGVSQSPRYKVAKRGQDVALRCDPISGHVSLFWYQQALGQGPEFLTYFQNEAQLDKSGLPSDRFFAERPEGSVSTLKIQRTQQEDSAVYLCASSLVPGGKSTEAFFGQGTRLTVV.

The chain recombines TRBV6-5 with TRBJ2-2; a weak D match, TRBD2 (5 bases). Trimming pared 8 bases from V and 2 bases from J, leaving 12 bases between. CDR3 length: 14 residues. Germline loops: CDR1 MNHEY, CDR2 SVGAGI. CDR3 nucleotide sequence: TGTGCCAGCTGGAGGACGGTTAACACCGGGGAGCTGTTTTTT. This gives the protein CASWRTVNTGELFF.

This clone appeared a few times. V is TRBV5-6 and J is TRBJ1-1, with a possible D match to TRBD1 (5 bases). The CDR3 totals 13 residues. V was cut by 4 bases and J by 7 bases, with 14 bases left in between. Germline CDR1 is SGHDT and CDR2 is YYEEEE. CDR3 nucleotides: TGTGCCAGCAGCCTGGGGACCGTGAATGAAGCTTTCTTT. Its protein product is CASSLGTVNEAFF.

The CDR3 spells CASSVRGTADSGNTIYF. The CDR3 nucleotides read TGTGCCAGCAGCGTAAGGGGGACAGCCGACTCTGGAAACACCATATATTTT. The rearrangement links TRBV9 to TRBJ1-3; TRBD1 agrees at 7 bases. With 1 base clipped from V and 0 bases from J, the junction kept 7 bases outside the gene matches. In germline, CDR1 is SGDLS, CDR2 YYNGEE. The CDR3 has 17 residues.

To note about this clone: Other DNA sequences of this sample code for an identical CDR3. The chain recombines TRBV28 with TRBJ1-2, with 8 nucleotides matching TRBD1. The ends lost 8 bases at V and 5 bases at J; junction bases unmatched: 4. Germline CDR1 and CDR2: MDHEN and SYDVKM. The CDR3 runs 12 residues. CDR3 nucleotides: TGTGCCAGCCGCACAGGGGGATATGGCTACACCTTC. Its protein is CASRTGGYGYTF.

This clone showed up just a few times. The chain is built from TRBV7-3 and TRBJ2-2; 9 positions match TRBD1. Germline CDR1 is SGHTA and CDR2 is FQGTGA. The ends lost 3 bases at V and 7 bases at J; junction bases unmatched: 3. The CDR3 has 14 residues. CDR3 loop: CASSLDRGIGELFF. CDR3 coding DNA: TGTGCCAGCAGCTTGGACAGGGGTATCGGGGAGCTGTTTTTT.

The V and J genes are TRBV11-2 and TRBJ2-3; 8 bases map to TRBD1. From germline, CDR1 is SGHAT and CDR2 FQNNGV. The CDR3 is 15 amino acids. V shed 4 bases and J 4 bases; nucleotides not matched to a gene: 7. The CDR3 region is CASSSSGTGSDTQYF. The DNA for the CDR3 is TGTGCCAGCAGCTCTTCTGGGACAGGTTCAGATACGCAGTATTTT.

CDR3 amino acids: CASSIAQTIRSGYTF. CDR3 bases: TGTGCCAGTAGTATAGCTCAGACAATCAGAAGTGGCTACACCTTC. V gene TRBV19 combines with J gene TRBJ1-2; D is unresolved. V dropped 1 base and J dropped 7 bases, with 16 bases sitting between them. This CDR3 region has 15 residues. Germline CDR1 and CDR2: LNHDA and SQIVND (reference sequence).

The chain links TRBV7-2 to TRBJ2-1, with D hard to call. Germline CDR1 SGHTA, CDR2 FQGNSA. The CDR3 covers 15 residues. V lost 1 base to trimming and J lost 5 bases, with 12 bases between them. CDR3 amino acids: CASSLVWGLHNEQFF. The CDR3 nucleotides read TGTGCCAGCAGCTTAGTTTGGGGTCTCCACAATGAGCAGTTCTTC.

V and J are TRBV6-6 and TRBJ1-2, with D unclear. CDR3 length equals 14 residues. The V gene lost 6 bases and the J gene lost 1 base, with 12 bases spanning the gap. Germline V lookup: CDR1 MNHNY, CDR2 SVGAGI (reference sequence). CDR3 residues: CASSPADINYGYTF. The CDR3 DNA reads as TGTGCCAGCAGCCCTGCTGACATTAACTATGGCTACACCTTC.

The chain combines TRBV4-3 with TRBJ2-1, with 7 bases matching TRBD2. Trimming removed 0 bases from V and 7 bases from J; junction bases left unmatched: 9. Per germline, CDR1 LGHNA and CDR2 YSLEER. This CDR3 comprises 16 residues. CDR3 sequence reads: CASSQEGRGGPNEQFF. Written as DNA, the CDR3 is TGCGCCAGCAGCCAAGAAGGACGGGGAGGGCCGAATGAGCAGTTCTTC.

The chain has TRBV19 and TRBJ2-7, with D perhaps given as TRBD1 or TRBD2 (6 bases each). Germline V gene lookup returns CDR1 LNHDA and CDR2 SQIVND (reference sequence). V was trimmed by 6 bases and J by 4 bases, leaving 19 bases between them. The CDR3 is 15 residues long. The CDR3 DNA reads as TGTGCCAGTAGCCTGATCCAGGGGAGGCCTTACGAGCAGTACTTC. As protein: CASSLIQGRPYEQYF.

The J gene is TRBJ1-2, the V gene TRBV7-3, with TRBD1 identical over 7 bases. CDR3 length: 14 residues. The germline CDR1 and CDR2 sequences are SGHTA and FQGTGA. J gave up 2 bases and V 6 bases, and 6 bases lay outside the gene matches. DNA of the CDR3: TGTGCCAGCAGTCTAGGGGGCGCCAACTATGGCTACACCTTC. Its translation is CASSLGGANYGYTF.